Given below is one TCR beta chain in context. Its antigen remains unknown. The record originates from a study of ipilimumab plus nivolumab after autologous stem cell transplantation. Background on the study: Patients received a median of roughly five ipilimumab and 8 nivolumab doses.

Measured with immunoSEQ multiplex PCR; TCRdb has only the in-frame clones, and not every one. The sample lists fewer than 85,000 clones, nearly 85% occurring once. The V gene's germline CDR1 is MNHNY and CDR2 SVGAGI (reference sequence). V was clipped by 5 bases and J by 4 bases; unmatched bases: 8. The CDR3 contains 15 residues. Study conclusions and caveats: TCR repertoire, Treg phenotype and gut microbiota reportedly support more study of this approach.

Sequences were derived from PBMCs, sampled in a trial of ipilimumab plus nivolumab as post-transplant consolidation. The clonotype comes from a male donor with diffuse large B-cell lymphoma. V gene TRBV6-6 combines with J gene TRBJ2-5; the match to TRBD1 covers 9 bases. DNA for the CDR3: TGTGCCAGCAGTGCCTCCGGGACAGGGCGAGAGACCCAGTACTTC. Its translation is CASSASGTGRETQYF.